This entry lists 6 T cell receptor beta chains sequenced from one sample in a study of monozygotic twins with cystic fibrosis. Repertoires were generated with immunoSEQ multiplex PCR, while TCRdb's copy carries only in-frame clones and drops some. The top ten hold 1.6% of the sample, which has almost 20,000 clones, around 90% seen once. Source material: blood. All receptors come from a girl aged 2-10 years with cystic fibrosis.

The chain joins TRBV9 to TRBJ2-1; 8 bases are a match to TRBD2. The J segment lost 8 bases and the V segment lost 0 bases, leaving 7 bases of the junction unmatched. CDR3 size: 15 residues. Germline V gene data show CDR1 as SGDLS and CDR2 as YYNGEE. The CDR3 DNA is TGTGCCAGCAGCGTAGGACGGGAGGGCCAAGATGAGCAGTTCTTC. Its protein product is CASSVGREGQDEQFF.

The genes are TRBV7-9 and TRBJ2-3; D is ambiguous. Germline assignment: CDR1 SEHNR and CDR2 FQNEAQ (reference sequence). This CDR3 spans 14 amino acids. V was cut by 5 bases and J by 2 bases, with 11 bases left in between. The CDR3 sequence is CASSPVGSTDTQYF. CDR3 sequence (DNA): TGTGCCAGCAGCCCCGTGGGCTCCACAGATACGCAGTATTTT.

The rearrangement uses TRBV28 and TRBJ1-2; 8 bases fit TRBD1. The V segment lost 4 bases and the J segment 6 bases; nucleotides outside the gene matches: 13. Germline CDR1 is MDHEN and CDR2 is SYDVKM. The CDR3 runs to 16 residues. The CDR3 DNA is TGTGCCAGCAGTTCGCCGGGGCTGACAGGGGTTCATGGCTACACCTTC. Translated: CASSSPGLTGVHGYTF.

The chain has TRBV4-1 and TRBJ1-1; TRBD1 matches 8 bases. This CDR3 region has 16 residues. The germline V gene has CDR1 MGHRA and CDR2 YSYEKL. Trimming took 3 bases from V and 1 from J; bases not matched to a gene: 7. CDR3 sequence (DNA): TGCGCCAGCAGCCACGACAGGGGTTTTTCGAACACTGAAGCTTTCTTT. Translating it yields CASSHDRGFSNTEAFF.

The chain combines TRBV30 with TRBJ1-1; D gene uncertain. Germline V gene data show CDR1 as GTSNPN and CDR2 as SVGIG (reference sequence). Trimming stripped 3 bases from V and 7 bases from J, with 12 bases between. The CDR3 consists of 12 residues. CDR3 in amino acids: CAWSSAKYEAFF. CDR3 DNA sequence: TGTGCCTGGAGCTCGGCGAAGTATGAAGCTTTCTTT. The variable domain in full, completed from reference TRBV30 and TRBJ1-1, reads SQTIHQWPATLVQPVGSPLSLECTVEGTSNPNLYWYRQAAGRGLQLLFYSVGIGQISSEVPQNLSASRPQDRQFILSSKKLLLSDSGFYLCAWSSAKYEAFFGQGTRLTVV.

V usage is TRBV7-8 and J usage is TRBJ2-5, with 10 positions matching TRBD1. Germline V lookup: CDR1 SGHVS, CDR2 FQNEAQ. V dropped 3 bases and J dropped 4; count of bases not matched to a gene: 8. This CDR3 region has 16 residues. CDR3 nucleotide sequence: TGTGCCAGCAGCTTTAGGAGGACAGGGGGTCGAGAGACCCAGTACTTC. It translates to CASSFRRTGGRETQYF.